The rows below give T cell receptor beta chains drawn from one sample of a study of CD8 T cells in ankylosing spondylitis. Each CDR3 protein is one row after TCRdb ran MiXCR on the 5' RACE reads. The sample holds approximately 130,000 distinct CDR3 sequences, around 9% seen once. Sample: blood, either unsorted or a sorted T cell fraction (not recorded which). All receptors come from a male donor with ankylosing spondylitis or in good health (not recorded which). Each CDR3 is given with its conserved first and last residue. Each record gives: V gene, J gene, CDR3 protein.

>TRBV12-3/TRBV12-4|TRBJ1-4
CASSPGIWGKKLFF
>TRBV5-1|TRBJ2-1
CASSHSIIGEDVNEQFF
>TRBV4-3|TRBJ2-1
CASSRSSYNEQFF
>TRBV4-1|TRBJ2-1
CASSQLLAGYNEQFF
>TRBV20-1|TRBJ2-1
CSAPGLVSYNEQFF
>TRBV6-1|TRBJ2-7
CASSQTPLEQYF
>TRBV11-2|TRBJ2-5
CASSLVASRQETQYF
>TRBV20-1|TRBJ2-1
CSARDLSAGQSYNEQFF
>TRBV5-1|TRBJ2-3
CASSLVPISAGGPRTDTQYF
>TRBV9|TRBJ2-2
CASSVFSNTGELFF
>TRBV20-1|TRBJ1-3
CSAGDSGNTIYF
>TRBV12-3/TRBV12-4|TRBJ2-7
CASTRAGAYEQYF
>TRBV6-2/TRBV6-3|TRBJ2-1
CASSYPKGITSNEQFF
>TRBV18|TRBJ2-1
CASSPVTTSYNEQFF
>TRBV12-3/TRBV12-4|TRBJ2-7
CASTKDRGPYEQYF
>TRBV4-3|TRBJ2-1
CASSQDYRVDEQFF
>TRBV7-9|TRBJ2-1
CASSLVHEQFF
>TRBV7-2|TRBJ2-6
CASSLPGRSSGANVLTF
>TRBV29-1|TRBJ2-1
CSGTSGILGEQFF
>TRBV5-1|TRBJ2-5
CASSKTGVRETQYF
>TRBV29-1|TRBJ2-7
CSVEGPGLSKVQYF
>TRBV20-1|TRBJ2-1
CSARELDRNEQFF